These 4 T cell receptor beta chains were sequenced from one sample in a study of blood T cells in healthy people across ages. Sample-barcoded 5' priming and a J-beta primer mix drove a second PCR of about 6 to 12 cycles. TCRdb reanalysed the 5' RACE reads using MiXCR and keeps one entry per CDR3 protein. Of 700,000 to 850,000 distinct CDR3 sequences in the sample, less than 70% were seen once. Sequenced input: blood. These receptors all stem from a man aged 80 or over in good health.

The V call is TRBV14, the J call TRBJ2-6; unclear D gene. Germline assignment: CDR1 SGHDN and CDR2 FVKESK. Trimming cost V 4 bases and J 0 bases, with 10 bases left between them. This CDR3 contains 16 residues. The DNA for the CDR3 is TGTGCCAGCAGCCGCTTGGGGAACTCTGGGGCCAACGTCCTGACTTTC. It is translated as CASSRLGNSGANVLTF.

V gene TRBV24-1 combines with J gene TRBJ2-7; D may correspond to TRBD1 or TRBD2 (5 bases each). Trimming pared 3 bases from V and 0 bases from J, leaving 14 bases between. The CDR3 runs to 16 residues. CDR1 and CDR2 (germline): KGHDR, SFDVKD. The CDR3 DNA follows: TGTGCCACCAGTGATGGTACCGGGACGAGCTCCTACGAGCAGTACTTC. Protein sequence: CATSDGTGTSSYEQYF.

V is TRBV10-3 and J is TRBJ2-2, with D possibly matching TRBD2 (5 bases). Trimming took 0 bases from V and 4 from J, leaving 6 bases between them. This CDR3 has 14 residues. Germline-derived CDR1 and CDR2 are ENHRY and SYGVKD. CDR3 amino acids: CAISESRVTGELFF. The CDR3 DNA follows: TGTGCCATCAGTGAGTCGAGGGTCACCGGGGAGCTGTTTTTT.

This clonotype was recorded a few times. This chain connects TRBV20-1 to TRBJ1-2, with 8 nucleotides matching TRBD1. The germline gives CDR1 DFQATT, CDR2 SNEGSKA (reference sequence). The CDR3 is made up of 13 amino acids. Germline trimming cut 4 bases from V and 5 bases from J; bases unmatched to any gene: 6. CDR3 bases: TGCAGTGCTATGGCGGACAGGGCTTATGGCTACACCTTC. Translating it yields CSAMADRAYGYTF.